This passage covers 15 T cell receptor beta chains from one sample sequenced in a study of T cells after somatic rescue of genetic block. Here immunoSEQ multiplex PCR was the method, and the copy in TCRdb shows in-frame clones only, minus some. The data show around 67,000 clones, approximately 90% seen once. Sequencing was done on a sample of peripheral blood mononuclear cells (PBMCs). The source of these receptors is a young man.

V gene TRBV7-2 combines with J gene TRBJ2-1; D gene ambiguous. Looked up from germline, CDR1 is SGHTA and CDR2 is FQGNSA. The V and J ends lost 1 base and 5 bases respectively, with 15 bases between them. The CDR3 is 16 amino acids. CDR3 nucleotides: TGTGCCAGCAGCTTAGAATGGCTCTTGTTAAACAATGAGCAGTTCTTC. Its protein is CASSLEWLLLNNEQFF.

V gene TRBV10-3 combines with J gene TRBJ2-5; D ambiguous. With the DNA end fitting TRBJ2-7 better, the J assignment may be wrong. The CDR3 spans 11 residues. Germline values: CDR1 ENHRY, CDR2 SYGVKD. CDR3 sequence: CAISVGYEQYF. CDR3 coding DNA: TGTGCCATCAGTGTCGGTTACGAGCAGTACTTC.

V gene TRBV19 combines with J gene TRBJ1-5; 9 bases align to TRBD1. V gave up 3 bases and J gave up 7 bases; unmatched junction bases: 7. Germline assignment: CDR1 LNHDA and CDR2 SQIVND (reference sequence). The CDR3 loop spans 15 amino acids. The CDR3 is CASSMWTGVFQPQHF. The CDR3 nucleotides read TGTGCCAGTAGTATGTGGACAGGGGTTTTCCAGCCCCAGCATTTT.

V usage is TRBV9 and J usage is TRBJ2-7; the D gene is possibly TRBD1 (5 bases). The germline V and J ends were trimmed by 3 bases and 3 bases, with 13 bases remaining between them. The germline V gene has CDR1 SGDLS and CDR2 YYNGEE. The length of the CDR3 is 14 residues. The CDR3 loop is CASSASGMDYEQYF. The DNA of the CDR3 is TGTGCCAGCAGCGCCTCAGGGATGGACTACGAGCAGTACTTC.

The chain has TRBV7-8 and TRBJ1-2; no reliable D call. CDR1 and CDR2 (germline): SGHVS, FQNEAQ. CDR3 length: 12 amino acids. V was clipped by 5 bases and J by 5 bases, with 9 bases between them. In nucleotides, the CDR3 is TGTGCCAGCAGCCTAAACCAGTATGGCTACACCTTC. The encoded protein is CASSLNQYGYTF.

Only one count was recorded for this clone. This chain links TRBV2 with TRBJ2-3, with D maybe TRBD1 (5 bases). Trimming took 4 bases from V and 2 from J, leaving 16 bases between them. The germline V gene encodes CDR1 SNHLY and CDR2 FYNNEI. CDR3 size: 16 residues. The DNA of the CDR3 is TGTGCCAGCAGTGGCCCGGGTCCAGGGTACACAGATACGCAGTATTTT. It codes for CASSGPGPGYTDTQYF. Full variable domain (remainder filled in from reference TRBV2 and TRBJ2-3): EPEVTQTPSHQVTQMGQEVILRCVPISNHLYFYWYRQILGQKVEFLVSFYNNEISEKSEIFDDQFSVERPDGSNFTLKIRSTKLEDSAMYFCASSGPGPGYTDTQYFGPGTRLTVL.

The rearrangement uses TRBV2 and TRBJ2-2; tentative D call: TRBD1 (5 bases). In germline, CDR1 is SNHLY, CDR2 FYNNEI. V shed 8 bases and J shed 2 bases, with 12 bases lying between them. The CDR3 is 14 amino acids. For the CDR3, the DNA is TGTGCCAGCGTCTGGACACAAAACACCGGGGAGCTGTTTTTT. Its translation is CASVWTQNTGELFF.

This clone was picked up one time. The J gene is TRBJ1-1, the V gene TRBV11-3; 8 nucleotides agree with TRBD1. CDR1 is SGHNT and CDR2 is YENEEA in the germline V gene. After removal of 1 base from V and 5 bases from J, the junction contained 0 bases not matched to a gene. The CDR3 has 13 amino acids. The DNA for the CDR3 is TGTGCCAGCAGCTTAGGGACAGGGACTGAAGCTTTCTTT. Its protein product is CASSLGTGTEAFF. The whole variable domain, remainder taken from reference TRBV11-3 and TRBJ1-1, is EAGVVQSPRYKIIEKKQPVAFWCNPISGHNTLYWYLQNLGQGPELLIRYENEEAVDDSQLPKDRFSAERLKGVDSTLKIQPAELGDSAVYLCASSLGTGTEAFFGQGTRLTVV.

The chain uses TRBV5-6 and TRBJ2-3, with 8 positions matching TRBD2. V shed 4 bases and J 1 base; nucleotides not matched to a gene: 8. Germline V gene sequence: CDR1 SGHDT, CDR2 YYEEEE. The CDR3 runs 16 residues. The chain's CDR3 is CASSPLSLAGTDTQYF. The CDR3 region has the DNA TGTGCCAGCAGCCCCTTGTCACTAGCGGGCACAGATACGCAGTATTTT.

V gene TRBV19 combines with J gene TRBJ2-5, with D unresolved. The CDR3 contains 13 residues. Germline lookup yields CDR1 LNHDA and CDR2 SQIVND (reference sequence). V lost 4 bases and J 1 base, leaving 7 bases between the germline ends. DNA for the CDR3: TGTGCCAGTAGTAGGGGAATCCAAGAGACCCAGTACTTC. Protein product: CASSRGIQETQYF.

The V gene is TRBV6-5, the J gene TRBJ1-1, with 12 bases identical to TRBD1. CDR1 is MNHEY and CDR2 is SVGAGI in the germline V gene. The CDR3 contains 15 residues. V was clipped by 6 bases and J by 0 bases; unmatched bases: 2. Written as DNA, the CDR3 is TGTGCCAGCAGCGGGACAGGGGGCATGAACACTGAAGCTTTCTTT. Translated: CASSGTGGMNTEAFF.

The gene calls are TRBV6-5 and TRBJ2-2; D unclear. This CDR3 spans 12 amino acids. CDR1 and CDR2 (germline): MNHEY, SVGAGI. The V end was cut by 1 base, the J end by 4 bases, with 1 base between. CDR3: CASSYFTGELFF. The CDR3 DNA sequence: TGTGCCAGCAGTTACTTCACCGGGGAGCTGTTTTTT.

This chain links TRBV18 with TRBJ1-2; D ambiguous. The CDR3 runs 13 residues. The germline V and J ends were trimmed by 0 bases and 7 bases, with 9 bases remaining between them. Germline values: CDR1 KGHSH, CDR2 LQKENI. The CDR3 loop reads CASSPPSGFGYTF. Written as DNA, the CDR3 is TGTGCCAGCTCACCACCGTCGGGGTTTGGCTACACCTTC.

The rearrangement uses TRBV5-1 and TRBJ2-5; D is possibly TRBD2 (6 bases). Deletions cut 2 bases from V and 2 bases from J, with 13 bases between. This CDR3 has 15 amino acids. Germline assignment: CDR1 SGHRS and CDR2 YFSETQ. The CDR3 bases are TGCGCCAGCAGCTTCTTTGGCGGGGCGCAAGAGACCCAGTACTTC. Translating gives CASSFFGGAQETQYF.

The V and J genes are TRBV29-1 and TRBJ2-3, with TRBD2 identical over 8 bases. CDR1 is SQVTM and CDR2 is ANQGSEA in the germline V gene. The CDR3 is 15 residues long. After removal of 7 bases from V and 0 bases from J, the junction contained 9 bases not matched to a gene. CDR3 nucleotide sequence: TGCAGCGCGGTTAGCGGGGCTCATAGCACAGATACGCAGTATTTT. Translation: CSAVSGAHSTDTQYF.